The 11 T cell receptor beta chains below all came from one sample that was sequenced in a study of blood T cell repertoires in COVID-19. This table comes from immunoSEQ multiplex PCR, and its TCRdb copy is limited to in-frame clones, with some not included. The sample records around 130,000 clones, 84% being singletons. The specimen was peripheral blood. The receptors were gathered from a man under 40 with COVID-19, enrolled during active disease.

V and J are TRBV29-1 and TRBJ2-2, with 8 bases matching TRBD2. The CDR3 covers 14 residues. J was trimmed by 5 bases and V by 6 bases; bases with no gene match: 8. Germline loops: CDR1 SQVTM, CDR2 ANQGSEA. The CDR3 here is CSVELAGWTGELFF. The CDR3 DNA follows: TGCAGCGTCGAATTAGCGGGATGGACCGGGGAGCTGTTTTTT.

V is TRBV3-1 (or the pseudogene TRBV3-2) and J is TRBJ2-7; 7 bases align to TRBD2. J lost 7 bases, V lost 4 bases, and 10 bases had no gene match. CDR1 is LGHDT and CDR2 is YNNKEL in the germline V gene (reference sequence). CDR3 length: 14 residues. The CDR3 loop reads CASSRPGREREQYF. The CDR3 DNA follows: TGTGCCAGCAGCCGGCCGGGGCGGGAGCGGGAGCAGTACTTC.

V gene TRBV3-1 (or the pseudogene TRBV3-2) combines with J gene TRBJ1-5, with a tentative D call TRBD1 (5 bases). Germline CDR1 is LGHDT and CDR2 is YNNKEL (reference sequence). The CDR3 is made up of 14 amino acids. Trimming stripped 4 bases from V and 4 bases from J, with 11 bases between. The CDR3 is CASSLAQGNQPQHF. CDR3 bases: TGTGCCAGCAGCCTAGCTCAGGGAAATCAGCCCCAGCATTTT.

This clone was detected only a few times. The CDR3: CSVEWAGTYEQYF. CDR3 nucleotides: TGCAGCGTTGAATGGGCGGGGACCTACGAGCAGTACTTC. This chain links TRBV29-1 with TRBJ2-7, with D perhaps TRBD2 (6 bases). Looked up from germline, CDR1 is SQVTM and CDR2 is ANQGSEA. V was trimmed by 2 bases and J by 2 bases, leaving 10 bases between them. The CDR3 covers 13 residues.

This clone was counted a few times. The chain carries TRBV18 and TRBJ2-6; D is unclear. This CDR3 comprises 14 residues. V shed 4 bases and J shed 1 base, with 5 bases lying between them. Germline V gene data show CDR1 as KGHSH and CDR2 as LQKENI. The CDR3 loop is CASSRASGANVLTF. The CDR3 DNA follows: TGTGCCAGCTCACGGGCTTCTGGGGCCAACGTCCTGACTTTC.

V is TRBV29-1 and J is TRBJ1-4; D perhaps matches TRBD1 (5 bases). Germline V gene sequence: CDR1 SQVTM, CDR2 ANQGSEA. This CDR3 has 11 amino acids. Trimming removed 4 bases from V and 7 bases from J, with 7 bases in between. The CDR3 DNA sequence: TGCAGCGTTGGGGGGGTTGAAAAACTGTTTTTT. Its protein is CSVGGVEKLFF.

The V gene is TRBV27, the J gene TRBJ1-2, with 8 positions matching TRBD1. The junction had 10 bases not matched to a gene; V was cut back by 5 bases and J by 5 bases. Germline loops: CDR1 MNHEY, CDR2 SMNVEV (reference sequence). The CDR3 runs to 15 residues. The CDR3 spells CASSRGTGQIYGYTF. DNA of the CDR3: TGTGCCAGCAGTCGGGGGACAGGACAAATTTATGGCTACACCTTC.

This chain connects TRBV18 to TRBJ2-7, with 10 bases lining up with TRBD1. The V gene end was trimmed by 3 bases and the J gene end by 3 bases; junction bases not matched to a gene: 14. CDR3 length equals 18 residues. From germline, CDR1 is KGHSH and CDR2 LQKENI. This chain's CDR3 is CASSPGGQGLFSIYEQYF. The DNA of the CDR3 is TGTGCCAGCTCACCGGGGGGACAGGGGCTCTTTTCGATCTACGAGCAGTACTTC.

This chain connects TRBV10-3 to TRBJ1-6; the match to TRBD1 covers 10 bases. The CDR3 spans 16 residues. Per germline, CDR1 ENHRY and CDR2 SYGVKD. V shed 3 bases, J shed 7 bases, and the junction held 6 bases outside the gene matches. CDR3 DNA: TGTGCCATCAGTGAACCGGGACAGGGGTCAAATTCACCCCTCCACTTT. Its protein is CAISEPGQGSNSPLHF.

This chain links TRBV7-6 with TRBJ1-4, with 9 positions matching TRBD1. J gave up 6 bases and V 4 bases, and 3 bases lay outside the gene matches. The V gene's germline CDR1 is SGHVS and CDR2 FNYEAQ. This CDR3 has 14 residues. The CDR3 coding sequence is TGTGCCAGCAGCTCTAGGACAGGGGATGAAAAACTGTTTTTT. This sequence encodes CASSSRTGDEKLFF.

The J gene is TRBJ2-7, the V gene TRBV28; 9 bases are shared with TRBD1. The CDR3 totals 15 residues. Germline loops: CDR1 MDHEN, CDR2 SYDVKM. V was clipped by 2 bases and J by 0 bases; unmatched bases: 2. As DNA, the CDR3 is TGTGCCAGCAGTTTAACAGGGGGCACCTCCTACGAGCAGTACTTC. Encoded protein: CASSLTGGTSYEQYF.